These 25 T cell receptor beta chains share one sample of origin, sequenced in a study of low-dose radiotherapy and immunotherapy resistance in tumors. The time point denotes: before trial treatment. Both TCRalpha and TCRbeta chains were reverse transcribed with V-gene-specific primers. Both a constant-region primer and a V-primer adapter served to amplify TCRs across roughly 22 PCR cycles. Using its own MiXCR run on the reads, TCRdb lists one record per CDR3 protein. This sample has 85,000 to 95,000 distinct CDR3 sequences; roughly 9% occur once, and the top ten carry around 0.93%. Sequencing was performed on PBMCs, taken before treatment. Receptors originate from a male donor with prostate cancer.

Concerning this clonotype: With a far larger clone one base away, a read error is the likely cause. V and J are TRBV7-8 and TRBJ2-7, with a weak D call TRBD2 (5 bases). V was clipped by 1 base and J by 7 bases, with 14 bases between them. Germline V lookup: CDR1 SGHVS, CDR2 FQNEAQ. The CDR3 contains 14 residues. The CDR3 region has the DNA TGTGCCAGCAGCTTAGAACTAGGCTCAAATGAGCAGTACTTC. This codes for CASSLELGSNEQYF. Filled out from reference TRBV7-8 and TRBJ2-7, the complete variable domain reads GAGVSQSPRYKVAKRGQDVALRCDPISGHVSLFWYQQALGQGPEFLTYFQNEAQLDKSGLPSDRFFAERPEGSVSTLKIQRTQQEDSAVYLCASSLELGSNEQYFGPGTRLTVT.

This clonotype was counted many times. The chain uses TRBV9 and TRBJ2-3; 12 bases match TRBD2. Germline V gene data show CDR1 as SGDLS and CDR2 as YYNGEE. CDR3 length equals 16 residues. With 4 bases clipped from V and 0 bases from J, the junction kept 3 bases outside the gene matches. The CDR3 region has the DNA TGTGCCAGCAGCAAGGGGACTAGCGGGAGCACAGATACGCAGTATTTT. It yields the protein CASSKGTSGSTDTQYF.

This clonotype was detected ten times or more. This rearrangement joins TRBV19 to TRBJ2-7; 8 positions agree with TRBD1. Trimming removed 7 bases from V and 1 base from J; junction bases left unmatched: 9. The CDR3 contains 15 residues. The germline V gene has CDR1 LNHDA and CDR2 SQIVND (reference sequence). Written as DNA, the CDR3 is TGTGCCAGTAAACCCGGGACAGGACGGTCCTACGAGCAGTACTTC. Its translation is CASKPGTGRSYEQYF.

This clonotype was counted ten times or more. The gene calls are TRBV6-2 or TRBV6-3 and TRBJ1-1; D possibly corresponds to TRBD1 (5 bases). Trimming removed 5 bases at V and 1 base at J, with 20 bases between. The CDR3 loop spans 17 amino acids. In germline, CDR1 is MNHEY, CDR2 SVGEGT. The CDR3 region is CASSAGPGGIRNTEAFF. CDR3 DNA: TGTGCCAGCAGTGCGGGACCAGGAGGAATAAGGAACACTGAAGCTTTCTTT.

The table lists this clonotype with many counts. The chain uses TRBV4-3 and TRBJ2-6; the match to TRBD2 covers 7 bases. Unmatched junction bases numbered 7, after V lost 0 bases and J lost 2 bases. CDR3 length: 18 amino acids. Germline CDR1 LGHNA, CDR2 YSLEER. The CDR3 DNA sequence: TGCGCCAGCAGCCAAGACACTACCGGGGGGACTGGGGCCAACGTCCTGACTTTC. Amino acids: CASSQDTTGGTGANVLTF.

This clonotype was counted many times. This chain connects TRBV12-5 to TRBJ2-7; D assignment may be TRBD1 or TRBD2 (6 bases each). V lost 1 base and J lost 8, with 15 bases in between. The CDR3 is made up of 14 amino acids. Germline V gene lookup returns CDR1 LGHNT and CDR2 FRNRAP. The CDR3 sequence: CASGLDPPGGKQYF. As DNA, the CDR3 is TGTGCTAGTGGTTTGGACCCCCCCGGGGGCAAGCAGTACTTC.

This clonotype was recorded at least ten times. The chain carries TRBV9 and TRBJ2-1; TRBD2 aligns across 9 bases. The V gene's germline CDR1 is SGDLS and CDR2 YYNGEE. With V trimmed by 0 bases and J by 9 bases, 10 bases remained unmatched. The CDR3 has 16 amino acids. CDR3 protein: CASSVVSSGNLGEQFF. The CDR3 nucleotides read TGTGCCAGCAGCGTAGTTTCTAGCGGGAATCTCGGTGAGCAGTTCTTC. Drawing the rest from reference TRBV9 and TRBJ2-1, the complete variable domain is DSGVTQTPKHLITATGQRVTLRCSPRSGDLSVYWYQQSLDQGLQFLIQYYNGEERAKGNILERFSAQQFPDLHSELNLSSLELGDSALYFCASSVVSSGNLGEQFFGPGTRLTVL.

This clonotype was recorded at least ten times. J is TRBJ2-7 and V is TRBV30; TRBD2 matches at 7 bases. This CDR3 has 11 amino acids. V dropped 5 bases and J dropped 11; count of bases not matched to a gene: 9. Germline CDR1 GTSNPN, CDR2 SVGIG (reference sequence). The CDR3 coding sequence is TGTGCCTGGGGGAGGGTCGGAGGAAAGTACTTC. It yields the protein CAWGRVGGKYF. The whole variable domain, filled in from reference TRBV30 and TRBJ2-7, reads SQTIHQWPATLVQPVGSPLSLECTVEGTSNPNLYWYRQAAGRGLQLLFYSVGIGQISSEVPQNLSASRPQDRQFILSSKKLLLSDSGFYLCAWGRVGGKYFGPGTRLTVT.

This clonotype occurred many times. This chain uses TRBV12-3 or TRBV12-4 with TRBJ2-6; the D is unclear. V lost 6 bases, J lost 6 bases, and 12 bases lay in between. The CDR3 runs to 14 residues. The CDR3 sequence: CASRTATVANVLTF. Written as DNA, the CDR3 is TGTGCCAGCAGGACCGCCACAGTGGCCAACGTCCTGACTTTC.

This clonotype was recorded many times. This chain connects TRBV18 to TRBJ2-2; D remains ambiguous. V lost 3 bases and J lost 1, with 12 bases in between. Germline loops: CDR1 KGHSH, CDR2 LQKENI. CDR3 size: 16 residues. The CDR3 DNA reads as TGTGCCAGCTCACCGCCCGGCTTACAGAACACCGGGGAGCTGTTTTTT. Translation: CASSPPGLQNTGELFF. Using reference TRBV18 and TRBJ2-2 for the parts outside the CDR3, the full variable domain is NAGVMQNPRHLVRRRGQEARLRCSPMKGHSHVYWYRQLPEEGLKFMVYLQKENIIDESGMPKERFSAEFPKEGPSILRIQQVVRGDSAAYFCASSPPGLQNTGELFFGEGSRLTVL.

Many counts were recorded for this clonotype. Here the CDR3 DNA reads TGTGCCAGCAGCCGGAGACAGGGAGGGGGGAACACTGAAGCTTTCTTT. Encoded protein: CASSRRQGGGNTEAFF. The V call is TRBV7-9, the J call TRBJ1-1; 7 bases are a match to TRBD1. With 5 bases clipped from V and 1 base from J, the junction kept 10 bases outside the gene matches. This CDR3 contains 16 residues. CDR1 SEHNR and CDR2 FQNEAQ come from the germline V gene (reference sequence). Variable domain in full (rest from reference TRBV7-9 and TRBJ1-1): DTGVSQNPRHKITKRGQNVTFRCDPISEHNRLYWYRQTLGQGPEFLTYFQNEAQLEKSRLLSDRFSAERPKGSFSTLEIQRTEQGDSAMYLCASSRRQGGGNTEAFFGQGTRLTVV.

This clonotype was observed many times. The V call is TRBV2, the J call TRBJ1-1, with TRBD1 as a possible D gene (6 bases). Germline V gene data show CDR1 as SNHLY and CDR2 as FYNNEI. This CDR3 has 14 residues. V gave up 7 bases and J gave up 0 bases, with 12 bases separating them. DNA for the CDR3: TGTGCCAGCACCCGGACAGTTATGAACACTGAAGCTTTCTTT. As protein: CASTRTVMNTEAFF.

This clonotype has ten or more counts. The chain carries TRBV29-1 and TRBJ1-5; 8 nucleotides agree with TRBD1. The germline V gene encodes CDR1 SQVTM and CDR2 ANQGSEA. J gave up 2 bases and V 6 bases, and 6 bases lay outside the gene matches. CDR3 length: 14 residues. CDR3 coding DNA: TGCAGCGTGGCAGGGGGCTCTGGCAATCAGCCCCAGCATTTT. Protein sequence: CSVAGGSGNQPQHF. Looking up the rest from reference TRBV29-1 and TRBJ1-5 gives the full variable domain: SAVISQKPSRDICQRGTSLTIQCQVDSQVTMMFWYRQQPGQSLTLIATANQGSEATYESGFVIDKFPISRPNLTFSTLTVSNMSPEDSSIYLCSVAGGSGNQPQHFGDGTRLSIL.

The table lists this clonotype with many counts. Here the CDR3 DNA reads TGTGCCAGCACCAGCCTCAGCCCCTACGAGCAGTACTTC. It encodes CASTSLSPYEQYF. The rearrangement joins TRBV28 to TRBJ2-7; no reliable D call. Germline lookup yields CDR1 MDHEN and CDR2 SYDVKM. V lost 7 bases to trimming and J lost 2 bases, with 12 bases between them. The CDR3 has 13 amino acids.

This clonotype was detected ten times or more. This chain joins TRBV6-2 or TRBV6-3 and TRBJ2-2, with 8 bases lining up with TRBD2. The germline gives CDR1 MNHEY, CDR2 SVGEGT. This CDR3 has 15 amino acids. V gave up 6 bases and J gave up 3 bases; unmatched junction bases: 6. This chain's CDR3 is CASRTTGLDTGELFF. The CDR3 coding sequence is TGTGCCAGCAGAACGACGGGACTAGACACCGGGGAGCTGTTTTTT.

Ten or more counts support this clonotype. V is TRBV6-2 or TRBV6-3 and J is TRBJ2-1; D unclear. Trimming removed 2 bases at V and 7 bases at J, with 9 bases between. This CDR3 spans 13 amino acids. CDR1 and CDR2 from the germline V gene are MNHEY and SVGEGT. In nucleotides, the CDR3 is TGTGCCAGCAGTTACGGGCGCCAAAATGAGCAGTTCTTC. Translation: CASSYGRQNEQFF.

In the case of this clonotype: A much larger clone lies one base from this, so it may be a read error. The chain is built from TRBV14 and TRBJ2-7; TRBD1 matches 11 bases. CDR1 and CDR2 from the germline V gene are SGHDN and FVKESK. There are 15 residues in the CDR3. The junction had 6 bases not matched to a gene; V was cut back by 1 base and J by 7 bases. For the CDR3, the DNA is TGTGCCAGCAGCCAAGTGGGGGACAGGGGGAATGAGCAGTACTTC. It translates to CASSQVGDRGNEQYF. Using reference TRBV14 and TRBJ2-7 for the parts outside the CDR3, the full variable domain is EAGVTQFPSHSVIEKGQTVTLRCDPISGHDNLYWYRRVMGKEIKFLLHFVKESKQDESGMPNNRFLAERTGGTYSTLKVQPAELEDSGVYFCASSQVGDRGNEQYFGPGTRLTVT.

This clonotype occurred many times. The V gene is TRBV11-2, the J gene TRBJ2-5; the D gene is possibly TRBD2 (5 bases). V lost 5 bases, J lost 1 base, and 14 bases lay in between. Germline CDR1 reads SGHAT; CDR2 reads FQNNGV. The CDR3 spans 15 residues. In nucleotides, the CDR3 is TGTGCCAGCAGCCCCCGGAGGACGATCCAAGAGACCCAGTACTTC. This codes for CASSPRRTIQETQYF. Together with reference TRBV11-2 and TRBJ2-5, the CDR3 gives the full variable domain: EAGVAQSPRYKIIEKRQSVAFWCNPISGHATLYWYQQILGQGPKLLIQFQNNGVVDDSQLPKDRFSAERLKGVDSTLKIQPAKLEDSAVYLCASSPRRTIQETQYFGPGTRLLVL.

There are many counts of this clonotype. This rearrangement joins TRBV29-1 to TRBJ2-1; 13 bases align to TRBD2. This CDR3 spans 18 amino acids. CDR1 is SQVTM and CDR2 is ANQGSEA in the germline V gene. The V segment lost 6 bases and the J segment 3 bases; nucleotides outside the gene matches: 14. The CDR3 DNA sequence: TGCAGCGTCCGACCGGGACTAGCGGGAAATCGGGGCTACAATGAGCAGTTCTTC. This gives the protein CSVRPGLAGNRGYNEQFF.

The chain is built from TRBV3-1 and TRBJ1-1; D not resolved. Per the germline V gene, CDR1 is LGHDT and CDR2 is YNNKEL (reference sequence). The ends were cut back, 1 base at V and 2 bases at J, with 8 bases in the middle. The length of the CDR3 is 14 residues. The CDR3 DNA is TGTGCCAGCAGCCAAGGGATTTCTAACACTGAAGCTTTCTTT. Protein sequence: CASSQGISNTEAFF.

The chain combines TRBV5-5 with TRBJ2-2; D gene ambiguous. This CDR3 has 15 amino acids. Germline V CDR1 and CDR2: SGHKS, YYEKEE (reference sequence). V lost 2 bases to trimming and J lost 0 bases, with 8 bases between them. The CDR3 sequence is CASSLLTTNTGELFF. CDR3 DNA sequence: TGTGCCAGCAGCTTACTTACAACGAACACCGGGGAGCTGTTTTTT. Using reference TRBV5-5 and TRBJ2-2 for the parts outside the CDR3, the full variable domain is DAGVTQSPTHLIKTRGQQVTLRCSPISGHKSVSWYQQVLGQGPQFIFQYYEKEERGRGNFPDRFSARQFPNYSSELNVNALLLGDSALYLCASSLLTTNTGELFFGEGSRLTVL.

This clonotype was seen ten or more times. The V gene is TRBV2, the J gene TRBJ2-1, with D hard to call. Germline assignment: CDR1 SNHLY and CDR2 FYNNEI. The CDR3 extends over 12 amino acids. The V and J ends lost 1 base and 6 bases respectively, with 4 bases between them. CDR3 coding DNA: TGTGCCAGCAGTGAAGATCTCAATGAGCAGTTCTTC. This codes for CASSEDLNEQFF.

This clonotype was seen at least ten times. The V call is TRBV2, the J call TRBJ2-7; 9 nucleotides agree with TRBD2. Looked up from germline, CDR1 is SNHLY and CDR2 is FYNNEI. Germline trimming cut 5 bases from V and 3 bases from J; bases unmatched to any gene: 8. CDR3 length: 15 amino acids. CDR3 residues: CASSSGSGRGYEQYF. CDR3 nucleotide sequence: TGTGCCAGCAGTTCGGGTAGCGGGAGAGGCTACGAGCAGTACTTC.

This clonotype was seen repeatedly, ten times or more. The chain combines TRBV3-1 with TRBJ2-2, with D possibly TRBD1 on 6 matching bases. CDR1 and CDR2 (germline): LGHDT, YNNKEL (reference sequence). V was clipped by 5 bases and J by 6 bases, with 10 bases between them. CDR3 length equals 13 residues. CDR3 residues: CASSSGVPGELFF. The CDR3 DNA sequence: TGTGCCAGCAGCTCAGGGGTTCCCGGGGAGCTGTTTTTT. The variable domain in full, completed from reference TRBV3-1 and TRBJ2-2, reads DTAVSQTPKYLVTQMGNDKSIKCEQNLGHDTMYWYKQDSKKFLKIMFSYNNKELIINETVPNRFSPKSPDKAHLNLHINSLELGDSAVYFCASSSGVPGELFFGEGSRLTVL.

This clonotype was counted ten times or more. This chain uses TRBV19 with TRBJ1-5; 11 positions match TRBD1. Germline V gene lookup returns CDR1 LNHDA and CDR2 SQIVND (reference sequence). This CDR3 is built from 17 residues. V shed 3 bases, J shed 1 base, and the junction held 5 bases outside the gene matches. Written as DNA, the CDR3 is TGTGCCAGTAGTATTCTTGGGGACAGGGGGAGCAATCAGCCCCAGCATTTT. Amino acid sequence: CASSILGDRGSNQPQHF. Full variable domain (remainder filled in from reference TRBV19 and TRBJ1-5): DGGITQSPKYLFRKEGQNVTLSCEQNLNHDAMYWYRQDPGQGLRLIYYSQIVNDFQKGDIAEGYSVSREKKESFPLTVTSAQKNPTAFYLCASSILGDRGSNQPQHFGDGTRLSIL.